This T cell receptor (beta chain) was sequenced for a study of glioma-infiltrating T cells. Study-level results: Only very few CDR3 sequences appeared in both tissue and blood. Gliomas, especially low-grade, showed above-expected tissue-blood divergence; non-neoplastic patients showed below.

To note about this clonotype: What it binds is not known.

The iRepertoire nested amplicon-rescue multiplex PCR amplified TCR alpha and beta CDR3s from RNA. MiXCR, run by TCRdb on the multiplex PCR reads, gives a single entry per CDR3 protein. Of approximately 110,000 distinct CDR3 sequences listed, around 23% are singletons. CDR1 and CDR2 from the germline V gene are LNHDA and SQIVND (reference sequence). The CDR3 totals 19 residues. V was pared by 4 bases and J by 1 base, with 15 bases of the junction left unmatched. The gene calls are TRBV19 and TRBJ2-2, with TRBD2 matching 7 bases. Sequencing used glioma tissue, nonneoplastic brain tissue, or PBMCs (not recorded which). The source of this sequence is a human donor with low-grade glioma or glioblastoma, undergoing nonglioma brain surgery, or in good health (not recorded which). The CDR3 sequence: CASSTPKWAGVENTGELFF. As DNA, the CDR3 is TGTGCCAGTAGTACCCCCAAATGGGCGGGAGTTGAGAACACCGGGGAGCTGTTTTTT.